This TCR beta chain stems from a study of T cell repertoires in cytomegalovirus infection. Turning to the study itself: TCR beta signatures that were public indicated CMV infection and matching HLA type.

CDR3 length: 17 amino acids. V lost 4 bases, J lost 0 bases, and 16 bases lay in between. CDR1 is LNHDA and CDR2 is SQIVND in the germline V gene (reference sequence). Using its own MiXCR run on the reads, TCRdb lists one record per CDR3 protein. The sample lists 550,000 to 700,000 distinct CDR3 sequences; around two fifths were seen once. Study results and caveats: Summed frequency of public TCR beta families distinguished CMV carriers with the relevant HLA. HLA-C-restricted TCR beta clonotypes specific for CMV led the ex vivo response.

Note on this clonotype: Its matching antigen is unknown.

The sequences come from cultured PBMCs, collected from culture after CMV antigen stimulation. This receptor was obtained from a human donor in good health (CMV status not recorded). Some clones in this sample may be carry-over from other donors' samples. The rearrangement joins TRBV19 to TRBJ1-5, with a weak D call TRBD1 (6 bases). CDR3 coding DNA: TGTGCCAGTAGTAAGGGGGGCGCCTCATATAGCAATCAGCCCCAGCATTTT. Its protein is CASSKGGASYSNQPQHF.